The clone carrying this T cell receptor beta chain has only one observation. This sample is part of a study of cytomegalovirus exposure and HLA in healthy donors. Vbeta (60) and Jbeta (13) primers were used in the PCR. The repertoire was sequenced with immunoSEQ multiplex PCR; TCRdb's copy has only in-frame clones and lacks some. The sample lists about 140,000 clones, 75% to 85% seen once, with about 2.2% in the top ten. The sample was PBMCs. This receptor was taken from a man between 45 and 60 years old in good health and CMV-seronegative.

The DNA for the CDR3 is TGTGCCAGCAGCTTGGACGGGACAACTACGCAGTATTTT. Protein: CASSLDGTTTQYF. The chain couples TRBV5-6 to TRBJ2-3, with D possibly matching TRBD1 (6 bases). V was trimmed by 0 bases and J by 8 bases, leaving 10 bases between them. CDR3 length equals 13 residues. Germline V gives CDR1 SGHDT, CDR2 YYEEEE. Variable domain in full (rest from reference TRBV5-6 and TRBJ2-3): DAGVTQSPTHLIKTRGQQVTLRCSPKSGHDTVSWYQQALGQGPQFIFQYYEEEERQRGNFPDRFSGHQFPNYSSELNVNALLLGDSALYLCASSLDGTTTQYFGPGTRLTVL.